This is a list of T cell receptor beta chains from one sample in a study of technical replicates of blood from several donors. Assay: immunoSEQ multiplex PCR; the TCRdb copy retains only in-frame clones and omits some. This table holds about 59,000 clones, 85% to 95% found once. The specimen sequenced was PBMCs. These receptors were taken from a human donor in good health. Some clones in this sample may be carry-over from other donors' samples. Each CDR3 is given with its conserved first and last residue. D genes are given only for firm matches. Clone size, where shown, is once, few, many, or a class for clones that have expanded.

j_gene: TRBJ2-7; v_gene: TRBV7-2; abundance: .; d_gene: .; CDR3nt: TGTGCCAGCAGCTTAGTTGGAGCTGGTTCCTACGAGCAGTACTTC; CDR3aa: CASSLVGAGSYEQYF
j_gene: TRBJ2-2; v_gene: TRBV23-1; abundance: .; d_gene: .; CDR3nt: TGCGCCAGCAGTCAATACCAGCGTGGGTCCGGGGAGCTGTTTTTT; CDR3aa: CASSQYQRGSGELFF
j_gene: TRBJ2-1; v_gene: TRBV5-4; abundance: .; d_gene: TRBD2; CDR3nt: TGTGCCAGCACGGCTAGCGGGAATGAGCAGTTCTTC; CDR3aa: CASTASGNEQFF
j_gene: TRBJ2-1; v_gene: TRBV7-2; abundance: .; d_gene: TRBD2; CDR3nt: TGTGCCAGCAGCTTACCTGGCGGGAGGGCCGGTGAGCAGTTCTTC; CDR3aa: CASSLPGGRAGEQFF
j_gene: TRBJ2-3; v_gene: TRBV6-1; abundance: .; d_gene: .; CDR3nt: TGTGCCAGCTCCATACAGGGAGATACGCAGTATTTT; CDR3aa: CASSIQGDTQYF
j_gene: TRBJ1-1; v_gene: TRBV7-3; abundance: .; d_gene: .; CDR3nt: TGTGCCAGCAGCGCCGAGAGGGTTACTGAAGCTTTCTTT; CDR3aa: CASSAERVTEAFF
j_gene: TRBJ1-5; v_gene: TRBV10-2; abundance: once; d_gene: .; CDR3nt: TGCGCCAGCAGTGAGTCGTCAGGTAGCAATCAGCCCCAGCATTTT; CDR3aa: CASSESSGSNQPQHF
j_gene: TRBJ2-2; v_gene: TRBV7-2; abundance: .; d_gene: TRBD2; CDR3nt: TGTGCCAGCAGATCCGGGACTAGCGGGAGGGCCGGGGAGCTGTTTTTT; CDR3aa: CASRSGTSGRAGELFF
j_gene: TRBJ2-2; v_gene: TRBV4-2; abundance: .; d_gene: .; CDR3nt: TGTGCCAGCAGCCAAGAGGGGGTCTTCTGGGCGGGGACGAACACCGGGGAGCTGTTTTTT; CDR3aa: CASSQEGVFWAGTNTGELFF
j_gene: TRBJ2-6; v_gene: TRBV6-1; abundance: .; d_gene: TRBD1; CDR3nt: TGTGCCAGCAGTGAAGTTAGTGGACGGGACAGCTCTGGGGCCAACGTCCTGACTTTC; CDR3aa: CASSEVSGRDSSGANVLTF